The T cell receptor beta chain under discussion was sequenced for a study of shared clonotypes between healthy human individuals. Profiled with immunoSEQ multiplex PCR; TCRdb holds only in-frame clones, not every one. The table records roughly 1,800,000 clones, about 95% of them present only once. Naive CD8 cells lacked CD45RO, underwent positive selection for CCR7 and left out terminally differentiated effector memory CD45RA+ cells. V shed 0 bases, J shed 7 bases, and the junction held 10 bases outside the gene matches. The CDR3 runs 17 residues. The germline V gene encodes CDR1 LGHNA and CDR2 YSLEER.

The sequence was obtained from a man aged 18 to 35 in good health. Input material: naive CD8+ T cells sorted from blood. The chain joins TRBV4-3 to TRBJ2-1, with 9 nucleotides matching TRBD2. Here the CDR3 reads CASSQDRGSGSGNEQFF. In DNA, the CDR3 is TGCGCCAGCAGCCAAGATCGAGGTAGCGGGAGTGGGAATGAGCAGTTCTTC.